This T cell receptor beta chain is drawn from a study of blood T cells in healthy people across ages. Peripheral blood from each donor was collected in a volume of 8.5 to 10 milliliters. The V and J ends lost 2 bases and 4 bases, in that order; junction bases with no gene match: 1. The CDR3 runs to 14 residues. Germline V CDR1 and CDR2: MNHEY, SMNVEV (reference sequence). Comments on this clonotype: Its antigen is currently unknown.

Broader study findings: More naive CD4+ cells and higher diversity were found in long-lived than in aged donors. Age advanced and TCR beta diversity per million T cells fell, roughly linearly.

A second about 6 to 11 cycle PCR used barcoded and J-beta primers. Each sample provided no less than 2.5 million CDR3-containing paired-end reads. TCRdb used MiXCR to reprocess the 5' RACE reads, holding one entry per CDR3 protein. The sample lists 920,000 or so distinct CDR3 sequences; 40% to 45% were seen once. Sequencing was carried out using blood. The source is a woman in her sixties in good health. The V and J genes are TRBV27 and TRBJ1-4, with TRBD1 identical over 7 bases. This CDR3 reads CASSLQGVNEKLFF. The DNA for the CDR3 is TGTGCCAGCAGTTTACAGGGGGTTAATGAAAAACTGTTTTTT.